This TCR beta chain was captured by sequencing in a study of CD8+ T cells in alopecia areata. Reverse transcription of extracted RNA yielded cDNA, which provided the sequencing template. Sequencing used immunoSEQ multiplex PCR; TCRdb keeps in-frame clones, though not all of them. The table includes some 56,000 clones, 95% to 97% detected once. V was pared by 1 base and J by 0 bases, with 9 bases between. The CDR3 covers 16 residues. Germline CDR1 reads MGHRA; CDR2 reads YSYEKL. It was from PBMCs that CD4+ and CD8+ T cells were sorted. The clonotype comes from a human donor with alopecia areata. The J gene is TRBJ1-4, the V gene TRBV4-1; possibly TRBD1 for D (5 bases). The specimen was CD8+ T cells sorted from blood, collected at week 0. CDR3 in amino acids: CASSQVRTTTNEKLFF. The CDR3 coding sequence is TGCGCCAGCAGCCAAGTAAGGACAACAACTAATGAAAAACTGTTTTTT.